These T cell receptor beta chains were read from a single sample in a study of blood T cell repertoires in COVID-19. Clones were read by immunoSEQ multiplex PCR, and TCRdb kept only the in-frame ones, dropping some. The table shows 200,000 to 300,000 clones, with 85% to 90% occurring only once. Sequenced material: peripheral blood. Every receptor here comes from a woman in her thirties or forties with acute or convalescent COVID-19. CDR3s include the opening cysteine and the closing phenylalanine or tryptophan. Fields, in order: clone size, V gene, D gene, J gene, CDR3 protein, CDR3 DNA. D genes are given only for firm matches. Not every row has a clone size; where given, it reads once, few, many or a size class.

size: NA; V: TRBV7-2; D: NA; J: TRBJ2-1; CDR3: CASSATGTIYNEQFF; DNA: TGTGCCAGCAGCGCCACCGGGACAATCTACAATGAGCAGTTCTTC
size: NA; V: TRBV3-1/TRBV3-2; D: TRBD1; J: TRBJ1-1; CDR3: CASSPGQMNTEAFF; DNA: TGTGCCAGCAGCCCGGGACAGATGAACACTGAAGCTTTCTTT
size: NA; V: TRBV6-5; D: TRBD1; J: TRBJ2-5; CDR3: CASKGQGAQGTQYF; DNA: TGTGCCAGCAAAGGACAGGGGGCACAGGGGACCCAGTACTTC
size: NA; V: TRBV3-1/TRBV3-2; D: TRBD2; J: TRBJ2-1; CDR3: CASSQVSLAGGNEQFF; DNA: TGTGCCAGCAGCCAAGTGAGTCTAGCGGGGGGGAATGAGCAGTTCTTC
size: once; V: TRBV30; D: TRBD2; J: TRBJ2-3; CDR3: CAWSVRGRGVITDTQYF; DNA: TGTGCCTGGAGTGTACGAGGACGGGGGGTTATCACAGATACGCAGTATTTT
size: NA; V: TRBV27; D: NA; J: TRBJ2-3; CDR3: CASSLIITDTQYF; DNA: TGTGCCAGCAGTTTAATAATAACAGATACGCAGTATTTT
size: NA; V: TRBV2; D: NA; J: TRBJ1-1; CDR3: CASSEALQWTELNTEAFF; DNA: TGTGCCAGCAGTGAAGCGCTTCAGTGGACAGAACTGAACACTGAAGCTTTCTTT
size: NA; V: TRBV11-2; D: NA; J: TRBJ1-2; CDR3: CASSLDRGSNYGYTF; DNA: TGTGCCAGCAGCTTAGATCGCGGTTCTAACTATGGCTACACCTTC
size: NA; V: TRBV4-1; D: NA; J: TRBJ2-2; CDR3: CASSQGNRQNTGELFF; DNA: TGCGCCAGCAGCCAAGGTAACAGACAAAACACCGGGGAGCTGTTTTTT
size: NA; V: TRBV19; D: NA; J: TRBJ1-6; CDR3: CASSMTENNSPLHF; DNA: TGTGCCAGTAGTATGACAGAGAATAATTCACCCCTCCACTTT
size: NA; V: TRBV9; D: NA; J: TRBJ1-5; CDR3: CASSLGGSNQPQHF; DNA: TGTGCCAGCAGCCTAGGCGGTAGCAATCAGCCCCAGCATTTT
size: few; V: TRBV29-1; D: NA; J: TRBJ1-1; CDR3: CSVEESNTREAFF; DNA: TGCAGCGTTGAAGAATCTAATACCCGTGAAGCTTTCTTT
size: NA; V: TRBV2; D: TRBD1; J: TRBJ1-3; CDR3: CASRSGQGAGNTIYF; DNA: TGTGCCAGCAGGTCCGGACAGGGTGCAGGAAACACCATATATTTT
size: NA; V: TRBV10-3; D: TRBD2; J: TRBJ2-3; CDR3: CAIREHVSSGGTDTQYF; DNA: TGTGCCATCAGGGAACACGTCTCTAGCGGGGGCACAGATACGCAGTATTTT
size: NA; V: TRBV7-6; D: TRBD1; J: TRBJ2-2; CDR3: CASNAGGRGKVGNTGELFF; DNA: TGTGCCAGCAACGCGGGTGGCAGGGGGAAGGTTGGGAACACCGGGGAGCTGTTTTTT
size: NA; V: TRBV6-1; D: NA; J: TRBJ1-2; CDR3: CASSEGRVSYGYTF; DNA: TGTGCCAGCAGTGAAGGGCGGGTGTCCTATGGCTACACCTTC
size: NA; V: TRBV30; D: NA; J: TRBJ1-1; CDR3: CAWRGQGSNTEAFF; DNA: TGTGCCTGGAGGGGTCAGGGATCGAACACTGAAGCTTTCTTT
size: NA; V: TRBV11-1; D: TRBD1; J: TRBJ2-4; CDR3: CASSWTRTGADIQYF; DNA: TGTGCCAGCAGCTGGACCCGGACAGGGGCGGACATTCAGTACTTC
size: NA; V: TRBV2; D: NA; J: TRBJ1-6; CDR3: CASSEPRGIGTLHSPLHF; DNA: TGTGCCAGCAGTGAACCGCGGGGCATAGGGACTCTTCATTCACCCCTCCACTTT
size: NA; V: TRBV9; D: TRBD1; J: TRBJ1-3; CDR3: CASSADRPSSGNTIYF; DNA: TGTGCCAGCAGCGCGGACAGGCCGAGCTCTGGAAACACCATATATTTT
size: NA; V: TRBV5-1; D: TRBD1; J: TRBJ2-3; CDR3: CASSIGTGRTDTQYF; DNA: TGCGCCAGCAGCATCGGGACAGGGCGGACAGATACGCAGTATTTT
size: NA; V: TRBV2; D: NA; J: TRBJ1-2; CDR3: CASTLLAGKGYGYTF; DNA: TGTGCCAGCACCCTCCTTGCAGGGAAGGGATATGGCTACACCTTC
size: NA; V: TRBV9; D: TRBD1; J: TRBJ1-1; CDR3: CASSPRDRDSARGTEAFF; DNA: TGTGCCAGCAGCCCCCGGGACAGGGATTCCGCTCGGGGCACTGAAGCTTTCTTT
size: NA; V: TRBV27; D: NA; J: TRBJ2-3; CDR3: CASSGHSGGSNTQYF; DNA: TGTGCCAGCAGTGGCCACTCAGGGGGGTCTAATACGCAGTATTTT
size: NA; V: TRBV7-3; D: NA; J: TRBJ2-1; CDR3: CASSPTGQRGRGGEQFF; DNA: TGTGCCAGCAGCCCTACTGGACAGCGTGGCCGGGGTGGTGAGCAGTTCTTC
size: NA; V: TRBV10-3; D: TRBD2; J: TRBJ2-1; CDR3: CAISESSSGGPGGEQFF; DNA: TGTGCCATCAGTGAGTCGTCTAGCGGGGGGCCAGGAGGTGAGCAGTTCTTC
size: NA; V: TRBV2; D: NA; J: TRBJ1-5; CDR3: CASFATYSNQPQHF; DNA: TGTGCCAGCTTTGCCACCTATAGCAATCAGCCCCAGCATTTT
size: few; V: TRBV24-1; D: TRBD1; J: TRBJ1-6; CDR3: CATSGAGQGRSPLHF; DNA: TGTGCCACCAGTGGCGCCGGACAGGGACGTTCACCCCTCCACTTT
size: NA; V: TRBV12-5; D: NA; J: TRBJ2-1; CDR3: CASGLQIRGGRNNEQFF; DNA: TGTGCTAGTGGTTTGCAGATCCGGGGTGGCCGAAACAATGAGCAGTTCTTC
size: NA; V: TRBV5-5; D: NA; J: TRBJ2-5; CDR3: CASSPKQGETQYF; DNA: TGTGCCAGCAGCCCAAAACAGGGAGAGACCCAGTACTTC
size: NA; V: TRBV12-5; D: NA; J: TRBJ1-5; CDR3: CASGLQTVNQPQHF; DNA: TGTGCTAGTGGTTTGCAGACAGTTAATCAGCCCCAGCATTTT